One sample yielded the 13 T cell receptor beta chains listed below, sequenced in a study of CXCR3-negative and CXCR3-positive naive CD8 T cells. General study findings and limits: Hydrophobicity of TRB CDR3s was greater in CXCR3-positive naive cells than in CXCR3-negative naive cells.

Their antigens are not known. Researchers prepared the TRB cDNA libraries using 5' RACE with UMI labels. TCRdb reprocessed the 5' RACE reads and keeps a single row for each CDR3 protein, giving no DNA. The sample's table shows some 47,000 distinct CDR3 sequences. Sequencing used naive CXCR3+ CD8+ T cells from blood. Subset indicated: CD45RO-CCR7+CD27+CD95- naive CD8+ T cells expressing CXCR3 (TNR3+). The receptors come from a human donor in good health. Some clones in this sample may be carry-over from other donors' samples.

The chain couples TRBV5-4 to TRBJ2-7; TCRdb's D call of TRBD1 is untestable without DNA. The CDR3 runs 15 residues. The germline CDR1 and CDR2 sequences are SGHNT and YYREEE (reference sequence). Here the CDR3 reads CASSLDRDLSDEQYF.

The chain carries TRBV11-2 and TRBJ2-1; the D gene TCRdb calls, TRBD1, cannot be checked with no DNA. This CDR3 is built from 20 residues. The germline CDR1 and CDR2 sequences are SGHAT and FQNNGV. CDR3 protein: CASSLVPEVGESPSYNEQFF.

The chain has TRBV6-5 and TRBJ1-5; the D call of TRBD1 rests on TCRdb alone, since no DNA is present to check it. The CDR3 runs to 16 residues. Germline CDR1 is MNHEY and CDR2 is SVGAGI. CDR3 in amino acids: CASSYSKAGSNQPQHF.

CDR3 sequence: CASSPRGISYNEQFF. The V call is TRBV5-6, the J call TRBJ2-1; TCRdb's D call, TRBD1, is unchecked because there is no DNA. CDR1 is SGHDT, CDR2 YYEEEE, per germline. The CDR3 consists of 15 residues.

The J gene is TRBJ2-7, the V gene TRBV24-1; TCRdb selects TRBD1, and the lack of DNA leaves this call unchecked. From germline, CDR1 is KGHDR and CDR2 SFDVKD. The CDR3 totals 13 residues. This CDR3 is CATSEPGSYEQYF.

V usage is TRBV15 and J usage is TRBJ1-3. Germline-derived CDR1 and CDR2 are LNHNV and YYDKDF (reference sequence). The CDR3 runs to 15 residues. The CDR3 reads CATSRDWESSNTIYF.

The chain carries TRBV7-5 and TRBJ2-5; TCRdb calls TRBD1, which cannot be checked without DNA. TRBV7-5 is designated a pseudogene. The length of the CDR3 is 17 residues. The CDR3 here is CISVPEPQARGSRTQYF.

The chain is built from TRBV27 and TRBJ1-5. This CDR3 contains 12 residues. The germline V gene encodes CDR1 MNHEY and CDR2 SMNVEV (reference sequence). The CDR3 is CASSLLGQPQHF.

This chain uses TRBV6-5 with TRBJ1-2; the TCRdb call, TRBD1, lacks DNA for checking. Looked up from germline, CDR1 is MNHEY and CDR2 is SVGAGI. The CDR3 totals 12 residues. CDR3 amino acids: CARGPADYGYTF.

The rearrangement uses TRBV7-3 and TRBJ2-5; TCRdb outputs TRBD1, but without DNA this stays unchecked. Germline CDR1 reads SGHTA; CDR2 reads FQGTGA. The CDR3 extends over 14 amino acids. The CDR3 here is CASSWGGARETQYF. Full variable domain (rest looked up from reference TRBV7-3 and TRBJ2-5): GAGVSQTPSNKVTEKGKYVELRCDPISGHTALYWYRQSLGQGPEFLIYFQGTGAADDSGLPNDRFFAVRPEGSVSTLKIQRTERGDSAVYLCASSWGGARETQYFGPGTRLLVL.

The chain has TRBV5-1 and TRBJ2-3; the TCRdb D gene call, TRBD2, has no DNA to confirm it. From germline, CDR1 is SGHRS and CDR2 YFSETQ. The CDR3 runs 16 residues. The CDR3 loop is CASSQGLAGRTDTQYF.

The rearrangement links TRBV7-9 to TRBJ2-7; TCRdb's assignment of TRBD1 cannot be checked, as there is no DNA. CDR3 length: 14 amino acids. Germline values: CDR1 SEHNR, CDR2 FQNEAQ (reference sequence). CDR3 sequence reads: CATIPGTPSYEQYF. Filled out from reference TRBV7-9 and TRBJ2-7, the complete variable domain reads DTGVSQNPRHKITKRGQNVTFRCDPISEHNRLYWYRQTLGQGPEFLTYFQNEAQLEKSRLLSDRFSAERPKGSFSTLEIQRTEQGDSAMYLCATIPGTPSYEQYFGPGTRLTVT.

The chain has TRBV7-9 and TRBJ1-5; lacking DNA, the TRBD1 call made by TCRdb goes unchecked. This CDR3 spans 16 amino acids. CDR1 is SEHNR and CDR2 is FQNEAQ in the germline V gene (reference sequence). CDR3 sequence reads: CASSTTGTGYNQPQHF.